This T cell receptor (beta chain) derives from a study of blood T cell repertoires in COVID-19. Study details: PBMCs, B-cell-depleted T cells, or T cells provided the cDNA or gDNA that made up the material.

Clones were sequenced by immunoSEQ multiplex PCR, and TCRdb holds only the in-frame ones, with some missing. The top ten clones hold 2% to 2.5% of a sample with some 200,000 clones, around 90% of them seen once. This CDR3 comprises 16 residues. Per germline, CDR1 MNHEY and CDR2 SVGAGI. The J segment lost 4 bases and the V segment lost 2 bases, leaving 8 bases of the junction unmatched. Recovered Cohort 3 donors showed two negative PCRs, clearance, or symptom resolution. V is TRBV6-5 and J is TRBJ1-2; 9 bases agree with TRBD1. This clonotype originated in a woman aged 30 to 39 who had recovered from COVID-19. Sequencing input: PBMCs or T cells enriched from blood (not recorded which). The CDR3 DNA is TGTGCCAGCAGTTACCAGGGGACAGGGAGGGCCTATGGCTACACCTTC. It codes for CASSYQGTGRAYGYTF.